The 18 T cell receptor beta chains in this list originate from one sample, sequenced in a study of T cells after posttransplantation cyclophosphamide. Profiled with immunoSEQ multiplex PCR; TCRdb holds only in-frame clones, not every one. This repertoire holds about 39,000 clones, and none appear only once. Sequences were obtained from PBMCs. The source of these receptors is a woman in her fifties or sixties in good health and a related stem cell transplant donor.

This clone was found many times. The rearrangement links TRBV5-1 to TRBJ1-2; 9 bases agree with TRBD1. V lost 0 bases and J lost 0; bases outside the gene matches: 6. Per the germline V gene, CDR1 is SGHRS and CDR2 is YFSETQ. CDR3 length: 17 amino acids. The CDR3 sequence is CASSLVTWDRANYGYTF. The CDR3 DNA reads TGCGCCAGCAGCTTGGTAACCTGGGACAGGGCTAACTATGGCTACACCTTC.

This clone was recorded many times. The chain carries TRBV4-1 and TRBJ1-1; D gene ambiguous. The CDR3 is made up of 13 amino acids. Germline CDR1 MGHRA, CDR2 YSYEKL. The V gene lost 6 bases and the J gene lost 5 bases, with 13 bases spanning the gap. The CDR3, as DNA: TGCGCCAGCAGTCGGGTCGGAGTGACTGAAGCTTTCTTT. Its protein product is CASSRVGVTEAFF.

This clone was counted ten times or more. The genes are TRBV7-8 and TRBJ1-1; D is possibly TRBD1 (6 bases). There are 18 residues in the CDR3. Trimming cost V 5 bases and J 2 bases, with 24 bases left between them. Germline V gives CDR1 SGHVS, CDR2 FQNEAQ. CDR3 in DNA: TGTGCCAGCAGCCCGAGCGGGACATCGCAACTATTAAACACTGAAGCTTTCTTT. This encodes CASSPSGTSQLLNTEAFF.

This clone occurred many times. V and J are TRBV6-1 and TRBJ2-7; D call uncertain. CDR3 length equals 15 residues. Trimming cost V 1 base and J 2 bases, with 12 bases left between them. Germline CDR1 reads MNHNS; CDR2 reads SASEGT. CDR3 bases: TGTGCCAGCAGTGAAGGGTCGTTCAGAACCTACGAGCAGTACTTC. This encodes CASSEGSFRTYEQYF.

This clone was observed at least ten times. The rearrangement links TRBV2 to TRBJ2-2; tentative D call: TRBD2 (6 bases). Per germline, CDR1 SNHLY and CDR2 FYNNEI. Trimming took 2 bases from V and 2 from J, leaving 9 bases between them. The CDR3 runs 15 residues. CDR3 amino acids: CASSEQGLNTGELFF. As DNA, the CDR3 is TGTGCCAGCAGTGAACAGGGACTCAACACCGGGGAGCTGTTTTTT.

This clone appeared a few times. CDR3 DNA: TGTGCCAGCAGCGCATTCCTAGCGGGGGGGCCCACCGGGGAGCTGTTTTTT. It translates to CASSAFLAGGPTGELFF. This chain connects TRBV9 to TRBJ2-2, with 12 bases lining up with TRBD2. After removal of 3 bases from V and 4 bases from J, the junction contained 7 bases not matched to a gene. This CDR3 region has 17 residues. Germline V lookup: CDR1 SGDLS, CDR2 YYNGEE.

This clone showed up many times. CDR3: CASSFDRGNTEAFF. CDR3 in DNA: TGTGCCAGCAGTTTCGACAGGGGGAACACTGAAGCTTTCTTT. The chain employs TRBV6-5 and TRBJ1-1, with 8 nucleotides matching TRBD1. Trimming at V came to 4 bases and at J to 1 base, leaving 2 bases not matched to a gene. Germline V gene data show CDR1 as MNHEY and CDR2 as SVGAGI. There are 14 residues in the CDR3.

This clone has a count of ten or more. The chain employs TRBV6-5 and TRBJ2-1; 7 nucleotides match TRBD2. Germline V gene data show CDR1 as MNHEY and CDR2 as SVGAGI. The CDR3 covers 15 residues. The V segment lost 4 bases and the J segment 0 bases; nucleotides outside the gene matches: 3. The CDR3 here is CASSLAGLSYNEQFF. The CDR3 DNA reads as TGTGCCAGCAGTTTAGCGGGCCTCTCCTACAATGAGCAGTTCTTC.

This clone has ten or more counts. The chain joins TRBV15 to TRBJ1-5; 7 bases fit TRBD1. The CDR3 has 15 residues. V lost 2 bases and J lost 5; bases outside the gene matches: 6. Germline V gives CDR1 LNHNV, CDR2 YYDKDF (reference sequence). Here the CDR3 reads CATSRPQGVHQPQHF. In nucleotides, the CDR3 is TGTGCCACCAGCAGACCTCAGGGGGTACATCAGCCCCAGCATTTT.

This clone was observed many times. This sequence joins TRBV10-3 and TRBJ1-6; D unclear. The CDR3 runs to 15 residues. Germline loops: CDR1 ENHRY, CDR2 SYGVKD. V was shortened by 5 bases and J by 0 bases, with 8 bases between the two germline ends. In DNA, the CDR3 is TGTGCCATCAGTACTAGGAGCTCCTATAATTCACCCCTCCACTTT. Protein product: CAISTRSSYNSPLHF.

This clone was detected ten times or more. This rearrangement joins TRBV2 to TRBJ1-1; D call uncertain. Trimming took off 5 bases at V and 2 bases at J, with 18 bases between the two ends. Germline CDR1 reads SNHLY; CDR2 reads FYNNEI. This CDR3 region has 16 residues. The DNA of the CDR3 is TGTGCCAGCAGTTCCCGAGTAAGGACTCCAAACACTGAAGCTTTCTTT. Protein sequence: CASSSRVRTPNTEAFF.

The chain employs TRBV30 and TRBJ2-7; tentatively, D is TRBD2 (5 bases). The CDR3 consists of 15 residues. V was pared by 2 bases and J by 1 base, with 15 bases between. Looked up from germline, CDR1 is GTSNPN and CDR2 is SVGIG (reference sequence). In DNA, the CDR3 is TGTGCCTGGAGTATTAGGAGGACTCTTTCCTACGAGCAGTACTTC. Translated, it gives CAWSIRRTLSYEQYF.

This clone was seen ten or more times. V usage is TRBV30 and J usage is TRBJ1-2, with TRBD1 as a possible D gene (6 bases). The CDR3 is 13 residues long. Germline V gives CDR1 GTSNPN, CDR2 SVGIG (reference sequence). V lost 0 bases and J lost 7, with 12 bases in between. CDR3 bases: TGTGCCTGGAGTGTACAGACAGGATTTGGCTACACCTTC. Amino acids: CAWSVQTGFGYTF.

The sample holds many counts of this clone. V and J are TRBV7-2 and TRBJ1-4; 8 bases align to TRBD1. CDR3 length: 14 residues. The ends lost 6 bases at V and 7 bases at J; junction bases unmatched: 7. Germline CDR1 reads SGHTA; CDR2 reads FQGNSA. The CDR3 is CASSFQGAGEKLFF. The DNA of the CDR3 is TGTGCCAGCAGTTTTCAGGGGGCTGGTGAAAAACTGTTTTTT.

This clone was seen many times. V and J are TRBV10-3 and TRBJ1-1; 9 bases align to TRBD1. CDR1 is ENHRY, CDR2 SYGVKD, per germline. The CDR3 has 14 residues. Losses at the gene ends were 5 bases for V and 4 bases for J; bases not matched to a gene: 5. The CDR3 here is CAISRGQGATEAFF. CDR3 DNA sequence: TGTGCCATCAGTAGGGGACAGGGTGCCACTGAAGCTTTCTTT.

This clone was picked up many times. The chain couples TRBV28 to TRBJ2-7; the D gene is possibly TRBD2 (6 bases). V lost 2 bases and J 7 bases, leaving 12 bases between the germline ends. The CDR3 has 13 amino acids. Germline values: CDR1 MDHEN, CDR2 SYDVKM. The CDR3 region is CASSLGGIQEQYF. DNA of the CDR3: TGTGCCAGCAGTTTAGGAGGGATTCAAGAGCAGTACTTC.

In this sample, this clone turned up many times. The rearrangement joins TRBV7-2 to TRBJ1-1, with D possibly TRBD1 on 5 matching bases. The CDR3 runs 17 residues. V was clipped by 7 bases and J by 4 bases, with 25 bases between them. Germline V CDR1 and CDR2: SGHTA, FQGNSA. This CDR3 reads CASTEIRGSLWVTEAFF. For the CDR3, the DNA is TGTGCCAGCACCGAGATTAGGGGCTCCCTTTGGGTCACTGAAGCTTTCTTT. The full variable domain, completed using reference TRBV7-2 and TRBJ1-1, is GAGVSQSPSNKVTEKGKDVELRCDPISGHTALYWYRQSLGQGLEFLIYFQGNSAPDKSGLPSDRFSAERTGGSVSTLTIQRTQQEDSAVYLCASTEIRGSLWVTEAFFGQGTRLTVV.

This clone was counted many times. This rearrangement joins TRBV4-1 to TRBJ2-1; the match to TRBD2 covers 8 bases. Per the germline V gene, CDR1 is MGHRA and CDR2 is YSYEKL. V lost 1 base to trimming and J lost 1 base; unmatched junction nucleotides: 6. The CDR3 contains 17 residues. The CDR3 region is CASSQGGLVSSYNEQFF. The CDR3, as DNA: TGCGCCAGCAGCCAAGGGGGACTAGTTAGTTCCTACAATGAGCAGTTCTTC.